What follows are 24 T cell receptor beta chains derived from one specimen sequenced in a study of blood T cell repertoires in COVID-19. Sequencing used immunoSEQ multiplex PCR; TCRdb keeps in-frame clones, though not all of them. This sample has 180,000 or so clones, with less than 80% found just once. The sample comprised peripheral blood. The receptor set was obtained from a man aged 50 or older who had recovered from COVID-19.

The chain links TRBV30 to TRBJ2-5; tentatively, D is TRBD1 (6 bases). The CDR3 sequence is 15 residues long. Germline lookup yields CDR1 GTSNPN and CDR2 SVGIG (reference sequence). V lost 5 bases and J lost 2, with 18 bases in between. CDR3 residues: CAWDLGQIGQETQYF. As DNA, the CDR3 is TGTGCCTGGGATCTCGGACAGATCGGGCAAGAGACCCAGTACTTC.

This chain links TRBV6-4 with TRBJ2-2; D perhaps matches TRBD2 (5 bases). CDR1 is MRHNA, CDR2 SNTAGT, per germline. V was clipped by 0 bases and J by 3 bases, with 5 bases between them. The CDR3 extends over 14 amino acids. CDR3 region: CASSDSSDTGELFF. DNA for the CDR3: TGTGCCAGCAGTGACTCTAGCGACACCGGGGAGCTGTTTTTT.

The rearrangement uses TRBV4-2 and TRBJ2-7; 10 bases map to TRBD1. There are 15 residues in the CDR3. CDR1 is LGHNA, CDR2 YNFKEQ, per germline. Trimming cost V 3 bases and J 0 bases; bases outside gene matches: 2. CDR3 residues: CASSQGQGSSYEQYF. The CDR3 coding sequence is TGTGCCAGCAGCCAGGGACAGGGGAGCTCCTACGAGCAGTACTTC.

The rearrangement links TRBV7-2 to TRBJ1-4; D is perhaps TRBD1 (5 bases). The CDR3 is made up of 15 amino acids. Germline V lookup: CDR1 SGHTA, CDR2 FQGNSA. V lost 2 bases and J 6 bases, leaving 13 bases between the germline ends. Here the CDR3 reads CASSLRAGVDEKLFF. The CDR3, as DNA: TGTGCCAGCAGCTTACGGGCGGGGGTCGATGAAAAACTGTTTTTT.

The chain links TRBV24-1 to TRBJ2-5, with no clear D. This CDR3 is built from 14 residues. From germline, CDR1 is KGHDR and CDR2 SFDVKD. V gave up 2 bases and J gave up 7 bases, with 13 bases separating them. The CDR3 protein is CATSDSVAVWTQYF. The CDR3 region has the DNA TGTGCCACCAGTGATTCCGTGGCCGTTTGGACCCAGTACTTC.

This chain connects TRBV6-2 or TRBV6-3 to TRBJ2-5; the D gene is possibly TRBD1 (6 bases). Deletions cut 2 bases from V and 0 bases from J, with 19 bases between. CDR1 is MNHEY, CDR2 SVGEGT, per germline. This CDR3 comprises 18 residues. CDR3 sequence (DNA): TGTGCCAGCAGTTACCCGCCCCGGGCAGGGGATTACCAAGAGACCCAGTACTTC. Translation gives CASSYPPRAGDYQETQYF.

The chain is built from TRBV7-2 and TRBJ2-2; 9 bases map to TRBD2. Germline values: CDR1 SGHTA, CDR2 FQGNSA. The junction had 8 bases not matched to a gene; V was cut back by 3 bases and J by 6 bases. The CDR3 loop spans 16 amino acids. This CDR3 is CASSFFGGRAAGELFF. For the CDR3, the DNA is TGTGCCAGCAGCTTTTTTGGCGGGAGGGCCGCCGGGGAGCTGTTTTTT.

The rearrangement links TRBV12-5 to TRBJ2-1, with D unclear. The V end lost 0 bases, the J end lost 0 bases, and 9 bases lay between the germline ends. The CDR3 sequence is 16 residues long. Germline CDR1 is LGHNT and CDR2 is FRNRAP. The CDR3 nucleotides are TGTGCTAGTGGTTTGGTACTGGGCAGCTCCTACAATGAGCAGTTCTTC. This translates into CASGLVLGSSYNEQFF.

This clone appeared once. The chain is built from TRBV5-1 and TRBJ1-1, with D tentatively TRBD1 (6 bases). Germline-derived CDR1 and CDR2 are SGHRS and YFSETQ. The CDR3 is made up of 16 amino acids. V was trimmed by 5 bases and J by 0 bases, leaving 17 bases between them. CDR3 region: CASSRDRSGMNTEAFF. The CDR3 DNA reads TGCGCCAGCAGTCGTGACAGGAGTGGAATGAACACTGAAGCTTTCTTT. Combining the CDR3 with reference TRBV5-1 and TRBJ1-1 gives the whole variable domain KAGVTQTPRYLIKTRGQQVTLSCSPISGHRSVSWYQQTPGQGLQFLFEYFSETQRNKGNFPGRFSGRQFSNSRSEMNVSTLELGDSALYLCASSRDRSGMNTEAFFGQGTRLTVV.

V usage is TRBV27 and J usage is TRBJ1-2; perhaps TRBD1 as D (5 bases). CDR1 is MNHEY and CDR2 is SMNVEV in the germline V gene (reference sequence). V was pared by 2 bases and J by 2 bases, with 9 bases between. This CDR3 is 14 amino acids long. CDR3: CASSLARGNYGYTF. The DNA of the CDR3 is TGTGCCAGCAGTTTAGCTCGGGGGAACTATGGCTACACCTTC.

The chain has TRBV10-3 and TRBJ2-7, with D possibly matching TRBD2 (6 bases). The CDR3 runs to 14 residues. The V end was cut by 0 bases, the J end by 4 bases, with 10 bases between. Germline V CDR1 and CDR2: ENHRY, SYGVKD. The CDR3 loop reads CAISESAGRYEQYF. In DNA form, the CDR3 reads TGTGCCATCAGTGAGTCGGCGGGAAGGTACGAGCAGTACTTC.

J is TRBJ2-7 and V is TRBV19; 11 positions agree with TRBD2. The germline V gene encodes CDR1 LNHDA and CDR2 SQIVND (reference sequence). There are 14 residues in the CDR3. V trimming: 5 bases; J trimming: 4 bases; junction bases outside the gene matches: 4. CDR3 nucleotides: TGTGCCAGTAGTTGGCTAGCGGGAGGTTACGAGCAGTACTTC. Translated: CASSWLAGGYEQYF. The complete variable domain, with remaining parts taken from reference TRBV19 and TRBJ2-7, reads DGGITQSPKYLFRKEGQNVTLSCEQNLNHDAMYWYRQDPGQGLRLIYYSQIVNDFQKGDIAEGYSVSREKKESFPLTVTSAQKNPTAFYLCASSWLAGGYEQYFGPGTRLTVT.

V and J are TRBV10-3 and TRBJ1-5; 7 bases match TRBD1. Trimming cost V 2 bases and J 0 bases; bases outside gene matches: 1. Germline V gene sequence: CDR1 ENHRY, CDR2 SYGVKD. The CDR3 is 15 amino acids. CDR3 loop: CAISEGQDSNQPQHF. In DNA form, the CDR3 reads TGTGCCATCAGTGAGGGACAGGATAGCAATCAGCCCCAGCATTTT.

V and J are TRBV5-1 and TRBJ2-1, with 8 positions matching TRBD1. This CDR3 is 14 amino acids long. The germline V gene has CDR1 SGHRS and CDR2 YFSETQ. Trimming at V came to 4 bases and at J to 7 bases, leaving 7 bases not matched to a gene. The CDR3 loop reads CASSPVGTGNEQFF. The DNA of the CDR3 is TGCGCCAGCAGCCCGGTCGGGACAGGTAATGAGCAGTTCTTC.

CDR3: CASSPGGNTEAFF. The DNA of the CDR3 is TGTGCCAGCAGCCCGGGGGGGAACACTGAAGCTTTCTTT. The chain has TRBV11-3 and TRBJ1-1; possible D gene TRBD1, 5 bases. Germline V lookup: CDR1 SGHNT, CDR2 YENEEA. The CDR3 covers 13 residues. V was cut by 5 bases and J by 1 base, with 8 bases left in between.

The rearrangement uses TRBV4-1 and TRBJ1-4; 7 bases map to TRBD1. Germline trimming cut 4 bases from V and 3 bases from J; bases unmatched to any gene: 8. Germline CDR1 reads MGHRA; CDR2 reads YSYEKL. This CDR3 spans 16 amino acids. The CDR3 nucleotides read TGCGCCAGCAGCCGACAGGGAAGAGTAGCTAATGAAAAACTGTTTTTT. This sequence encodes CASSRQGRVANEKLFF.

This clone was counted once. This rearrangement joins TRBV4-2 to TRBJ2-3; TRBD1 agrees at 9 bases. The CDR3 consists of 15 residues. With 4 bases clipped from V and 6 bases from J, the junction kept 8 bases outside the gene matches. Germline loops: CDR1 LGHNA, CDR2 YNFKEQ. CDR3 DNA: TGTGCCAGCAGCCTTGGCCGGGACAGGGATGATACGCAGTATTTT. As protein: CASSLGRDRDDTQYF.

V usage is TRBV9 and J usage is TRBJ1-2, with a weak D call TRBD1 (6 bases). CDR3 length: 15 amino acids. V was clipped by 0 bases and J by 0 bases, with 9 bases between them. Per germline, CDR1 SGDLS and CDR2 YYNGEE. The CDR3: CASSVGTDPNYGYTF. The CDR3 DNA sequence: TGTGCCAGCAGCGTAGGGACAGATCCTAACTATGGCTACACCTTC.

The table lists this clone with a few counts. The J gene is TRBJ1-1, the V gene TRBV25-1, with unresolved D. The CDR3 extends over 13 amino acids. CDR1 and CDR2 from the germline V gene are MGHDK and SYGVNS. V was cut by 2 bases and J by 6 bases, with 10 bases left in between. The CDR3 sequence is CASSEGGYPEAFF. The CDR3 coding sequence is TGTGCCAGCAGTGAAGGAGGGTACCCTGAAGCTTTCTTT. The variable domain in full, with the rest retrieved from reference TRBV25-1 and TRBJ1-1, is EADIYQTPRYLVIGTGKKITLECSQTMGHDKMYWYQQDPGMELHLIHYSYGVNSTEKGDLSSESTVSRIRTEHFPLTLESARPSHTSQYLCASSEGGYPEAFFGQGTRLTVV.

V gene TRBV2 combines with J gene TRBJ1-5; 7 nucleotides agree with TRBD1. The CDR3 is 15 amino acids. V shed 4 bases and J 5 bases; nucleotides not matched to a gene: 8. The germline V gene encodes CDR1 SNHLY and CDR2 FYNNEI. Written as DNA, the CDR3 is TGTGCCAGCAGTGGACAGGGTGATGGGGATCAGCCCCAGCATTTT. Translating it yields CASSGQGDGDQPQHF.

V gene TRBV21-1 combines with J gene TRBJ2-3; the listed D gene, TRBD2, was not tested against the DNA. TRBV21-1 has pseudogene status. CDR3 size: 17 residues. Here the CDR3 reads CASSKRVLAGGIDTQYF. The CDR3 bases are TGTGCCAGCAGCAAAAGGGTCTTAGCGGGAGGCATAGATACGCAGTATTTT.

The chain joins TRBV19 to TRBJ2-5, with TRBD2 matching 7 bases. The CDR3 is made up of 15 amino acids. Germline V gene data show CDR1 as LNHDA and CDR2 as SQIVND (reference sequence). Unmatched junction bases numbered 10, after V lost 5 bases and J lost 4 bases. This CDR3 is CASSDRPVAGETQYF. The DNA for the CDR3 is TGTGCCAGTAGTGATCGGCCAGTAGCGGGAGAGACCCAGTACTTC.

V is TRBV7-8 and J is TRBJ2-1; 14 bases line up with TRBD2. The V gene's germline CDR1 is SGHVS and CDR2 FQNEAQ. V shed 5 bases, J shed 14 bases, and the junction held 5 bases outside the gene matches. This CDR3 is built from 13 residues. CDR3 DNA: TGTGCCAGCAGCCCGGGACTAGCGGGGGCCGAGTTCTTC. Residues: CASSPGLAGAEFF.

The genes are TRBV7-2 and TRBJ2-7, with 11 bases identical to TRBD2. The CDR3 is made up of 16 amino acids. The J segment lost 2 bases and the V segment lost 4 bases, leaving 7 bases of the junction unmatched. Germline loops: CDR1 SGHTA, CDR2 FQGNSA. The CDR3 DNA is TGTGCCAGCAGCTCGGGACTAGCGGAGGGGGCCTACGAGCAGTACTTC. It specifies CASSSGLAEGAYEQYF.